A single sample is the source of the 20 T cell receptor beta chains below, sequenced in a study of T cells in Graves' hyperthyroidism and ophthalmopathy. From RNA transcripts, TCR beta CDR3 regions were amplified. Initially, a first-round RT-PCR of the TCR CDR3 employed the HTBI primer set. Each CDR3 protein is one row after TCRdb ran MiXCR on the multiplex PCR reads. The sample contains a few hundred thousand distinct CDR3 sequences, around 15% of which appear only once. Sequenced material: blood. These TCRs come from a woman in her thirties with Graves' ophthalmopathy.

The sample holds many counts of this clonotype. The chain is built from TRBV27 and TRBJ1-1; no clear D. The germline V gene encodes CDR1 MNHEY and CDR2 SMNVEV (reference sequence). Trimming took 8 bases from V and 0 from J, leaving 31 bases between them. CDR3 length equals 20 residues. The CDR3, as DNA: TGTGCCAGCTGGCTGACGGGGAGGGTTGAGCACTCTAACATGAACACTGAAGCTTTCTTT. Translating it yields CASWLTGRVEHSNMNTEAFF.

The J gene is TRBJ2-3, the V gene TRBV6-1, with D perhaps TRBD1 (6 bases). The ends were cut back, 2 bases at V and 0 bases at J, with 9 bases in the middle. The CDR3 contains 15 residues. Germline CDR1 and CDR2: MNHNS and SASEGT. DNA of the CDR3: TGTGCCAGCAGTGAATCACAGGGAAGCACAGATACGCAGTATTTT. It is translated as CASSESQGSTDTQYF.

The table lists this clonotype with many counts. This chain uses TRBV27 with TRBJ2-7, with D tentatively TRBD1 or TRBD2 (5 bases each). The CDR3 spans 19 residues. The V gene's germline CDR1 is MNHEY and CDR2 SMNVEV (reference sequence). Trimming removed 4 bases at V and 2 bases at J, with 27 bases between. The CDR3 nucleotides are TGTGCCAGCAGTTCCATCCGGGACCAAGGGCATATTGTTCCCTACGAGCAGTACTTC. Its protein product is CASSSIRDQGHIVPYEQYF.

This clonotype was detected ten times or more. The chain uses TRBV9 and TRBJ2-7, with D perhaps being TRBD1 or TRBD2 (6 bases each). This CDR3 has 14 amino acids. Between the trimmed V and J ends, which lost 0 bases and 6 bases, there was a span of 13 bases. Germline V gives CDR1 SGDLS, CDR2 YYNGEE. Here the CDR3 reads CASSVGGAEFEQYF. For the CDR3, the DNA is TGTGCCAGCAGCGTAGGGGGGGCGGAATTCGAGCAGTACTTC.

The rearrangement joins TRBV27 to TRBJ2-2, with no clear D. This CDR3 comprises 12 residues. The V gene lost 3 bases and the J gene lost 4 bases, with 3 bases spanning the gap. Germline assignment: CDR1 MNHEY and CDR2 SMNVEV (reference sequence). In DNA form, the CDR3 reads TGTGCCAGCAGTTTTAGCACCGGGGAGCTGTTTTTT. It yields the protein CASSFSTGELFF.

In its sample, this clonotype was seen many times. In nucleotides, the CDR3 is TGTGCCATCCGAAATACAGGGTACCAAGAGACCCAGTACTTC. It yields the protein CAIRNTGYQETQYF. V and J are TRBV2 and TRBJ2-5, with D maybe TRBD1 (6 bases). This CDR3 spans 14 amino acids. V lost 10 bases and J lost 0, with 15 bases in between. Looked up from germline, CDR1 is SNHLY and CDR2 is FYNNEI.

There are a few counts of this clonotype. The chain links TRBV28 to TRBJ1-4, with unresolved D. The V and J ends lost 4 bases and 12 bases respectively, with 9 bases between them. This CDR3 comprises 11 residues. CDR1 and CDR2 (germline): MDHEN, SYDVKM. CDR3 sequence: CASSWRGQLFF. The CDR3 DNA is TGTGCCAGCAGTTGGAGAGGACAACTGTTTTTT.

As regards this clonotype: A read error may be the cause here, since a much bigger clone is one base away. The chain employs TRBV3-1 and TRBJ1-3, with D possibly being TRBD1 (5 bases). This CDR3 spans 14 amino acids. Germline lookup yields CDR1 LGHDT and CDR2 YNNKEL (reference sequence). The CDR3 sequence is CAGSQRTSGNTIYF. CDR3 DNA: TGTGCCGGCAGCCAGAGGACATCTGGAAACACCATATATTTT.

The V and J genes are TRBV4-1 and TRBJ1-1; D call uncertain. V was shortened by 0 bases and J by 8 bases, with 13 bases between the two germline ends. The CDR3 contains 14 residues. Germline V gives CDR1 MGHRA, CDR2 YSYEKL. CDR3 protein: CASSQDSLYGEAFF. The CDR3 DNA reads TGCGCCAGCAGCCAAGACTCCCTCTACGGGGAAGCTTTCTTT.

At least ten counts were recorded for this clonotype. The V call is TRBV25-1, the J call TRBJ1-1, with 7 bases aligning to TRBD1. This CDR3 spans 17 amino acids. V shed 6 bases, J shed 0 bases, and the junction held 13 bases outside the gene matches. The germline CDR1 and CDR2 sequences are MGHDK and SYGVNS. CDR3 nucleotide sequence: TGTGCCAGCAGCGATAGACAGGGTCTCGGAATGAACACTGAAGCTTTCTTT. Its protein is CASSDRQGLGMNTEAFF.

This clonotype has ten or more counts. The chain combines TRBV13 with TRBJ2-1; the match to TRBD1 covers 8 bases. From germline, CDR1 is PRHDT and CDR2 FYEKMQ (reference sequence). V lost 0 bases, J lost 7 bases, and 11 bases stayed unmatched. The CDR3 covers 17 residues. CDR3 sequence (DNA): TGTGCCAGCAGCTTAGGAATAACAGGACAGGGTGGAAATGAGCAGTTCTTC. It is translated as CASSLGITGQGGNEQFF.

This clonotype was counted at least ten times. The V call is TRBV15, the J call TRBJ1-6, with 8 bases fitting TRBD1. The CDR3 is made up of 16 amino acids. The germline gives CDR1 LNHNV, CDR2 YYDKDF (reference sequence). J was trimmed by 7 bases and V by 1 base; bases with no gene match: 6. CDR3 residues: CATSRGPGQDNSPLHF. The CDR3 nucleotides are TGTGCCACCAGCAGAGGACCGGGACAGGACAATTCACCCCTCCACTTT.

This clonotype was observed at least ten times. The V gene is TRBV5-1, the J gene TRBJ2-2, with D perhaps matching TRBD1 (5 bases). CDR1 and CDR2 from the germline V gene are SGHRS and YFSETQ. V lost 0 bases to trimming and J lost 1 base, with 10 bases between them. This CDR3 contains 16 residues. Here the CDR3 reads CASSLDSQGNTGELFF. The CDR3 DNA reads as TGCGCCAGCAGCTTGGATAGTCAGGGGAACACCGGGGAGCTGTTTTTT.

This clonotype was recorded at least ten times. The chain employs TRBV7-8 and TRBJ1-1, with 7 bases lining up with TRBD1. CDR3 size: 17 residues. Trimming took 1 base from V and 0 from J; bases not matched to a gene: 8. Germline CDR1 SGHVS, CDR2 FQNEAQ. The CDR3: CASSLGYRGNMNTEAFF. Here the CDR3 DNA reads TGTGCCAGCAGCTTAGGTTACAGGGGTAACATGAACACTGAAGCTTTCTTT.

Worth noting for this clonotype: A much bigger clone sits one base away, suggesting this may be a read error. The rearrangement uses TRBV6-2 or TRBV6-3 and TRBJ1-6; D is unclear. Germline CDR1 reads MNHEY; CDR2 reads SVGEGT. Trimming pared 9 bases from V and 12 bases from J, leaving 24 bases between. The CDR3 loop spans 15 amino acids. The CDR3 bases are TGTGCCAGGAGAATACTTACTGGCGAGGTTAGACCCCTCCACTTT. Residues: CARRILTGEVRPLHF.

This clonotype came up a few times. This chain uses TRBV4-1 with TRBJ1-5, with unresolved D. The germline V gene has CDR1 MGHRA and CDR2 YSYEKL. The CDR3 extends over 13 amino acids. V was clipped by 3 bases and J by 7 bases, with 10 bases between them. The CDR3 sequence is CASSQAIHQPQHF. The CDR3 DNA reads TGCGCCAGCAGCCAGGCCATACACCAGCCCCAGCATTTT.

This clonotype was detected only a few times. A much larger clone sits a single nucleotide away, making a read error possible. The chain recombines TRBV20-1 with TRBJ1-2; possible D gene TRBD1, 5 bases. This CDR3 contains 16 residues. CDR1 DFQATT and CDR2 SNEGSKA come from the germline V gene (reference sequence). The CDR3 protein is CSARLTFRDGNYGYAF. The DNA of the CDR3 is TGCAGTGCTAGACTTACCTTTCGGGACGGGAACTATGGCTACGCCTTC.

This clonotype was recorded at least ten times. V is TRBV20-1 and J is TRBJ2-7, with TRBD2 matching over 7 bases. V trimming: 0 bases; J trimming: 3 bases; junction bases outside the gene matches: 8. Per the germline V gene, CDR1 is DFQATT and CDR2 is SNEGSKA (reference sequence). The CDR3 spans 15 residues. The DNA for the CDR3 is TGCAGTGCTAGAGATAGCGGGCAAGTCTACTACGAGCAGTACTTC. This gives the protein CSARDSGQVYYEQYF.

This clonotype was recorded at least ten times. The chain combines TRBV6-1 with TRBJ1-4, with 8 bases that match TRBD1. The CDR3 extends over 16 amino acids. CDR1 and CDR2 (germline): MNHNS, SASEGT. J lost 7 bases, V lost 5 bases, and 12 bases had no gene match. The CDR3 sequence is CASSNEGSGGSEKLFF. The CDR3 DNA reads as TGTGCCAGCAGTAACGAGGGGTCAGGGGGCAGTGAAAAACTGTTTTTT.

This clonotype has ten or more counts. V gene TRBV28 combines with J gene TRBJ1-1; possible D gene TRBD1, 5 bases. The CDR3 runs to 16 residues. CDR1 and CDR2 (germline): MDHEN, SYDVKM. V lost 6 bases and J 1 base, leaving 18 bases between the germline ends. In nucleotides, the CDR3 is TGTGCCAGCAGCCCTGGACCCCCGGGGGAGAACACTGAAGCTTTCTTT. Residues: CASSPGPPGENTEAFF. Variable domain in full (rest from reference TRBV28 and TRBJ1-1): DVKVTQSSRYLVKRTGEKVFLECVQDMDHENMFWYRQDPGLGLRLIYFSYDVKMKEKGDIPEGYSVSREKKERFSLILESASTNQTSMYLCASSPGPPGENTEAFFGQGTRLTVV.